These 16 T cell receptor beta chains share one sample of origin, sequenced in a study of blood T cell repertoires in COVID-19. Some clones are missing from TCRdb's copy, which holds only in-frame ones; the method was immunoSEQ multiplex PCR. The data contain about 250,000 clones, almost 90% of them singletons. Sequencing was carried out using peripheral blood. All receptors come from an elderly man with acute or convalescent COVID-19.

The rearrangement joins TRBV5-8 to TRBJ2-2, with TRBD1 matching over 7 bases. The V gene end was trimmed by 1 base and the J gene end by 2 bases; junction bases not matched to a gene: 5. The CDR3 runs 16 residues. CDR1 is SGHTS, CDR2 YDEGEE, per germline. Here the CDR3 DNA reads TGTGCCAGCAGCTTGAACAGGGGCTCTAACACCGGGGAGCTGTTTTTT. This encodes CASSLNRGSNTGELFF. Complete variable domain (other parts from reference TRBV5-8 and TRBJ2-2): EAGVTQSPTHLIKTRGQQATLRCSPISGHTSVYWYQQALGLGLQFLLWYDEGEERNRGNFPPRFSGRQFPNYSSELNVNALELEDSALYLCASSLNRGSNTGELFFGEGSRLTVL.

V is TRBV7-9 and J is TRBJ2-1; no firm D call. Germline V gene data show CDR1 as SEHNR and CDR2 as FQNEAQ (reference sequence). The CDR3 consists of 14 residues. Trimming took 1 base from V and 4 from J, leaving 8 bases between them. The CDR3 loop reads CASSLVASYNEQFF. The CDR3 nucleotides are TGTGCCAGCAGCTTAGTTGCCAGTTACAATGAGCAGTTCTTC.

CDR3 nucleotide sequence: TGTGCCAGCAGCCCTCGGAAGGGAGGCACAGATACGCAGTATTTT. Amino acid sequence: CASSPRKGGTDTQYF. The rearrangement uses TRBV11-3 and TRBJ2-3, with TRBD2 as a possible D gene (5 bases). CDR1 SGHNT and CDR2 YENEEA come from the germline V gene. CDR3 length: 15 amino acids. V was pared by 5 bases and J by 1 base, with 13 bases between.

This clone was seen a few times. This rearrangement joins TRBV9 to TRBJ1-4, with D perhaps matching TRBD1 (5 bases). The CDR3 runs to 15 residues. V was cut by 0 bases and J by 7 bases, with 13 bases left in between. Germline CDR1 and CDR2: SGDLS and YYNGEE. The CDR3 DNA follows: TGTGCCAGCAGCGTAGATGGGACTTGGGGTGAAAAACTGTTTTTT. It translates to CASSVDGTWGEKLFF.

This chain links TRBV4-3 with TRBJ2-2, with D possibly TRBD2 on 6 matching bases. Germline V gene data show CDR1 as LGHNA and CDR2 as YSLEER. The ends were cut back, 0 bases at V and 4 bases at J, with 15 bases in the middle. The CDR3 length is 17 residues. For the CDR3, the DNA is TGCGCCAGCAGCCAAGATTATATGGGAGGAGGCACCGGGGAGCTGTTTTTT. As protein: CASSQDYMGGGTGELFF.

The CDR3 DNA follows: TGTGCCAGCAGCTCTCGGACAGGTATAACCGATGGCTACACCTTC. Amino acid sequence: CASSSRTGITDGYTF. The J gene is TRBJ1-2, the V gene TRBV7-8; 7 bases agree with TRBD1. The CDR3 is made up of 15 amino acids. Germline values: CDR1 SGHVS, CDR2 FQNEAQ. Unmatched junction bases numbered 11, after V lost 4 bases and J lost 6 bases. Complete variable domain (other parts from reference TRBV7-8 and TRBJ1-2): GAGVSQSPRYKVAKRGQDVALRCDPISGHVSLFWYQQALGQGPEFLTYFQNEAQLDKSGLPSDRFFAERPEGSVSTLKIQRTQQEDSAVYLCASSSRTGITDGYTFGSGTRLTVV.

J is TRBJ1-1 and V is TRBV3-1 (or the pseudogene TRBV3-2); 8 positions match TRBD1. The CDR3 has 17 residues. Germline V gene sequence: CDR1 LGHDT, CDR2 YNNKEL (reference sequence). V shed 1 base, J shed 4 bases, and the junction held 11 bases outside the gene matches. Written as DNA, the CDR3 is TGTGCCAGCAGCCAAGGTTACAACAGGGGGTTGGGCACTGAAGCTTTCTTT. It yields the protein CASSQGYNRGLGTEAFF.

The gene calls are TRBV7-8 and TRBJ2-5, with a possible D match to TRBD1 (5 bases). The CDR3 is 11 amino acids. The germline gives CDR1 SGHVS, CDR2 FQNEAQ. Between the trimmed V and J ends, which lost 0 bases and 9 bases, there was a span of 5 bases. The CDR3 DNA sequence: TGTGCCAGCAGCTTAGCGGGGCCCCAGTACTTC. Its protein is CASSLAGPQYF. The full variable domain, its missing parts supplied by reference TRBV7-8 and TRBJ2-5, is GAGVSQSPRYKVAKRGQDVALRCDPISGHVSLFWYQQALGQGPEFLTYFQNEAQLDKSGLPSDRFFAERPEGSVSTLKIQRTQQEDSAVYLCASSLAGPQYFGPGTRLLVL.

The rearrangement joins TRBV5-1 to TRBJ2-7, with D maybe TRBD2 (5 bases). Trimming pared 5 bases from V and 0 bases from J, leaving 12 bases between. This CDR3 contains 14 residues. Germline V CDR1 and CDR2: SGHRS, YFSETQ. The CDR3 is CASSILGISYEQYF. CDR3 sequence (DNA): TGCGCCAGCAGTATCCTCGGGATCTCCTACGAGCAGTACTTC.

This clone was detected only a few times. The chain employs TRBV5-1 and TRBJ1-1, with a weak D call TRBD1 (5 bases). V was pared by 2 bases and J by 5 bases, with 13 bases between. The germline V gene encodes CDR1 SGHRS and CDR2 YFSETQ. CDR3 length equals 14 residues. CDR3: CASSFGAGGTEAFF. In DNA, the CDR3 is TGCGCCAGCAGCTTCGGGGCCGGAGGGACTGAAGCTTTCTTT.

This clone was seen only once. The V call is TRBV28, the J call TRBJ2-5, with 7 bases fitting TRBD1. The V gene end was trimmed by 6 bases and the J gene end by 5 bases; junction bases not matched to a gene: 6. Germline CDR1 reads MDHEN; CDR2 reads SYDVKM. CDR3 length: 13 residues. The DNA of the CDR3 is TGTGCCAGCAGCGACAGGGTGCCCGAGACCCAGTACTTC. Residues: CASSDRVPETQYF.

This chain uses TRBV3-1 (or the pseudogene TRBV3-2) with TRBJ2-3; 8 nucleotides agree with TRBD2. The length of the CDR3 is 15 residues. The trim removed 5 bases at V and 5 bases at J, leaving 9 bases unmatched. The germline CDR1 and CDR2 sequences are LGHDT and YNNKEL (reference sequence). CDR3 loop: CASSGGGGPGDTQYF. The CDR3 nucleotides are TGTGCCAGCAGCGGTGGCGGGGGGCCGGGAGATACGCAGTATTTT.

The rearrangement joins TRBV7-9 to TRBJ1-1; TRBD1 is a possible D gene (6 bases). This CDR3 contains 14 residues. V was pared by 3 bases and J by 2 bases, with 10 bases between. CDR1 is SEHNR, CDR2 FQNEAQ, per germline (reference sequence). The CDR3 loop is CASSFQGINTEAFF. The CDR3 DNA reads TGTGCCAGCAGCTTCCAGGGGATCAACACTGAAGCTTTCTTT. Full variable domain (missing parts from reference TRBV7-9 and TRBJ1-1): DTGVSQNPRHKITKRGQNVTFRCDPISEHNRLYWYRQTLGQGPEFLTYFQNEAQLEKSRLLSDRFSAERPKGSFSTLEIQRTEQGDSAMYLCASSFQGINTEAFFGQGTRLTVV.

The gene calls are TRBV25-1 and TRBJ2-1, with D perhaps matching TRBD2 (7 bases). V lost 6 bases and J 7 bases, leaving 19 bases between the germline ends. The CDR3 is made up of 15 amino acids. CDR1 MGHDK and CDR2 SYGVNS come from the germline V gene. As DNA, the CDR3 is TGTGCCAGCAGCCCAAGGGGGGGAGGGAGGAATGAGCAGTTCTTC. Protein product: CASSPRGGGRNEQFF.

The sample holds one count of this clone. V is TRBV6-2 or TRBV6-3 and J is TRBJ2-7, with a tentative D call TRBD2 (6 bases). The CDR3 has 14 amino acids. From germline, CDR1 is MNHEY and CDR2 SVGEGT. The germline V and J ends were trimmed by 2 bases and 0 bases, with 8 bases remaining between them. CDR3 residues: CASSYGRSSYEQYF. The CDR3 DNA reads TGTGCCAGCAGTTACGGGAGGAGCTCCTACGAGCAGTACTTC.

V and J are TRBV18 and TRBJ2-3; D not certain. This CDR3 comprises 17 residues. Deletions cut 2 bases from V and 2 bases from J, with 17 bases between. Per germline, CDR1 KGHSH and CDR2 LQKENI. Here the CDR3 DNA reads TGTGCCAGCTCACCAACGGCTACCGCTAGTTCCACAGATACGCAGTATTTT. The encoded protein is CASSPTATASSTDTQYF.